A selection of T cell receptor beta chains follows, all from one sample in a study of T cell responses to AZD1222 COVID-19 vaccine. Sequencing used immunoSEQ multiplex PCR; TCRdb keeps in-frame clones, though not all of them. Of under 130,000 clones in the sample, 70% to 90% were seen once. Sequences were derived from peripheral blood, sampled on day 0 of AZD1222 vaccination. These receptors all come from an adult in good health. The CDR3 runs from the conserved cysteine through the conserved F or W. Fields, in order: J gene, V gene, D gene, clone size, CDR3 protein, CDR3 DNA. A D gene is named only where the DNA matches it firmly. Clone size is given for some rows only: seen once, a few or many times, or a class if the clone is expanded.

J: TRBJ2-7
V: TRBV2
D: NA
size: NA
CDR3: CASSVRTTGGEQYF
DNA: TGTGCCAGCAGTGTCAGGACGACTGGGGGCGAGCAGTACTTC

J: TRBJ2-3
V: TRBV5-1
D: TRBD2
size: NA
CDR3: CASSLGAAGGTDAQYF
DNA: TGCGCCAGCAGCCTCGGCGCAGCGGGGGGCACAGATGCGCAGTATTTT

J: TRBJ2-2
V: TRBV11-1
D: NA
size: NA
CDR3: CASSLGAGTGELFF
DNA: TGTGCCAGCAGCCTCGGGGCCGGCACCGGGGAGCTGTTTTTT

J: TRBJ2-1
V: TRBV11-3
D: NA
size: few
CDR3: CASSSWTEVYNEQFF
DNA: TGTGCCAGCAGCTCCTGGACAGAGGTATACAATGAGCAGTTCTTC

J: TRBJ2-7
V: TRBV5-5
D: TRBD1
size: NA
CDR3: CASSSAVTGGWNEQYF
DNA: TGTGCCAGCAGCTCGGCCGTCACAGGGGGTTGGAACGAGCAGTACTTC

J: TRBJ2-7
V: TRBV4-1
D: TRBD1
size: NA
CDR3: CASSQGRGQVNYEQYF
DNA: TGCGCCAGCAGCCAGGGCCGGGGACAGGTAAACTACGAGCAGTACTTC

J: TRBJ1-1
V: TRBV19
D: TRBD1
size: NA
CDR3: CASSPDRGLITEAFF
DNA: TGTGCCAGTAGTCCGGACAGGGGGCTGATCACTGAAGCTTTCTTT

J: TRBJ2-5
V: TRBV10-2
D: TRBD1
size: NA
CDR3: CASIRTGAIGETQYF
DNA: TGCGCCAGCATTAGGACAGGGGCAATCGGAGAGACCCAGTACTTC

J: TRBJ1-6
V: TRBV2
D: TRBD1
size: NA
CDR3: CASSVLGQGNSPLHF
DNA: TGTGCCAGCAGCGTACTGGGACAGGGAAATTCACCCCTCCACTTT

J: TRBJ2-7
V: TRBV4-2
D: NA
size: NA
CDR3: CASSQDQGLRYEQYF
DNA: TGTGCCAGCAGCCAAGATCAGGGACTCCGCTACGAGCAGTACTTC

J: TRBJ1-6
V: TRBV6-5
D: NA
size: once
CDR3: CASMDILNSPLHF
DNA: TGTGCCAGCATGGACATATTGAATTCACCCCTCCACTTT

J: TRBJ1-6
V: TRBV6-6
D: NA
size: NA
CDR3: CASQSGSERALHF
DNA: TGTGCCAGCCAAAGCGGCTCGGAGCGGGCCCTCCACTTT

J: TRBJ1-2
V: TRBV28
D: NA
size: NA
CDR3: CASSNPANYGYTF
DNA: TGTGCCAGCAGTAACCCGGCTAACTATGGCTACACCTTC

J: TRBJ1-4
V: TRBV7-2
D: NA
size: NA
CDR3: CASTRGRAEKLFF
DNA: TGTGCCAGCACCCGGGGGCGCGCGGAAAAACTGTTTTTT

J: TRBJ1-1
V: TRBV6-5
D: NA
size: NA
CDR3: CASSTAGGRTEAFF
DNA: TGTGCCAGCAGTACCGCCGGGGGCAGGACTGAAGCTTTCTTT

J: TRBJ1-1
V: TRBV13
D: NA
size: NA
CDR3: CASSTRTFQNTEAFF
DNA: TGTGCCAGCAGCACCCGGACATTTCAGAACACTGAAGCTTTCTTT

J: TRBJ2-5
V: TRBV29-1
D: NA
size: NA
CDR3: CSVEAPGLDSSHF
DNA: TGCAGCGTTGAAGCCCCTGGGTTGGACAGTAGCCACTTC

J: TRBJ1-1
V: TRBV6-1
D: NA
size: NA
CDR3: CASSEIGGQNTEAFF
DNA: TGTGCCAGCAGTGAAATAGGGGGACAGAACACTGAAGCTTTCTTT

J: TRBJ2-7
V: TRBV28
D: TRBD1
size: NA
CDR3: CASSQLRGPEYF
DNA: TGTGCCAGCAGCCAGCTCAGGGGGCCGGAGTACTTC

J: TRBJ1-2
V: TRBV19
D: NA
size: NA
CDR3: CASSIDPAPRRGGYTF
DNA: TGTGCCAGTAGTATAGATCCAGCCCCCCGGAGAGGGGGCTACACCTTC

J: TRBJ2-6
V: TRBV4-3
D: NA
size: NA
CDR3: CASSQDRLPGSGANVLTF
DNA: TGCGCCAGCAGCCAAGATCGCCTCCCAGGGTCCGGGGCCAACGTCCTGACTTTC

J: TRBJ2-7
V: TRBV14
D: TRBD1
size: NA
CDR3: CASSQMTGLDYEQYF
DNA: TGTGCCAGCAGCCAAATGACAGGGTTAGACTACGAGCAGTACTTC

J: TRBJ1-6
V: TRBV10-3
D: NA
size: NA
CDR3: CAISDYQGTPLHF
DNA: TGTGCCATCAGTGATTATCAGGGGACACCCCTCCACTTT

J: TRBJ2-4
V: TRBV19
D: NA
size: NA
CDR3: CASSIGNAGFTKNIQYF
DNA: TGTGCCAGTAGTATAGGAAACGCCGGGTTTACCAAAAACATTCAGTACTTC

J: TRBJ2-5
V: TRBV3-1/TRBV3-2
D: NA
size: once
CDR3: CASSPLPRADAGETQYF
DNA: TGTGCCAGCAGCCCCCTCCCGCGGGCCGATGCTGGAGAGACCCAGTACTTC

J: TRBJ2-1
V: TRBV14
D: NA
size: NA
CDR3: CASSQRGNSYNEQFF
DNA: TGTGCCAGCAGCCAACGCGGCAATTCCTACAATGAGCAGTTCTTC

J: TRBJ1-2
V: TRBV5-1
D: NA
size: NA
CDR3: CASSLVGQSYGYTF
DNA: TGCGCCAGCAGTCTGGTCGGGCAGAGCTATGGCTACACCTTC

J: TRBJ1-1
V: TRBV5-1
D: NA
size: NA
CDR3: CASSLDLGRRNTEAFF
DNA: TGCGCCAGCAGCTTGGATCTTGGTCGGCGGAACACTGAAGCTTTCTTT

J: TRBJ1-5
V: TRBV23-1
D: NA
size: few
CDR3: CASSRECGSNQPQHF
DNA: TGCGCCAGCAGCAGAGAATGTGGTAGCAATCAGCCCCAGCATTTT

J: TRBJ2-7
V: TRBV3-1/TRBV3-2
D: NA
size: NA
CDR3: CASSQEGSGVFSSYEQYF
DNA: TGTGCCAGCAGCCAAGAGGGGTCAGGAGTTTTTAGCTCCTACGAGCAGTACTTC

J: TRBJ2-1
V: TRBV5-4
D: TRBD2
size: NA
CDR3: CASRPGGGTYNEQFF
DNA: TGTGCCAGCAGACCCGGGGGGGGAACCTACAATGAGCAGTTCTTC

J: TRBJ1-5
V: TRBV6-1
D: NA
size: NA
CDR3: CASSEVSDSNQPQHF
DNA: TGTGCCAGCAGTGAAGTCTCAGATAGCAATCAGCCCCAGCATTTT

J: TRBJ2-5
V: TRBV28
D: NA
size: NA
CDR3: CASIPSPGTEGETQYF
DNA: TGTGCCAGCATCCCTTCCCCGGGGACGGAGGGAGAGACCCAGTACTTC

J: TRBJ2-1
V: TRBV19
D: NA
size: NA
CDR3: CASMSVNEQFF
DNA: TGTGCCAGTATGTCGGTGAATGAGCAGTTCTTC

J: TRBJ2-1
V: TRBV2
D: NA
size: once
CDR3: CASTGSPYNEQFF
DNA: TGTGCCAGCACTGGGTCCCCCTACAATGAGCAGTTCTTC

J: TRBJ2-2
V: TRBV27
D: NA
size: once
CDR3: CASSLGNKVNTGELFF
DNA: TGTGCCAGCAGTTTGGGGAACAAGGTTAATACCGGGGAGCTGTTTTTT

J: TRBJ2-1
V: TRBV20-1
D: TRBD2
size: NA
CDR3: CSASVAGVYSYNEQFF
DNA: TGCAGTGCTAGTGTAGCGGGCGTTTACTCCTACAATGAGCAGTTCTTC

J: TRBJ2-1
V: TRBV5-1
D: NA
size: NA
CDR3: CASSSDGLGEQFF
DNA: TGCGCCAGCAGTTCCGACGGGCTGGGTGAGCAGTTCTTC

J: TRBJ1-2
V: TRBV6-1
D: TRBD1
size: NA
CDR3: CASSERQGKDGYTF
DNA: TGTGCCAGCAGTGAGCGACAGGGGAAGGATGGCTACACCTTC

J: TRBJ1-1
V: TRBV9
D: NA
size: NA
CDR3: CASSTYEGTEAFF
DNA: TGTGCCAGCAGCACCTACGAAGGCACTGAAGCTTTCTTT

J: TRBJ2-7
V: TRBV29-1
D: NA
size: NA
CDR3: CSVVGQGGYEQYF
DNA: TGCAGCGTTGTGGGGCAGGGCGGCTACGAGCAGTACTTC

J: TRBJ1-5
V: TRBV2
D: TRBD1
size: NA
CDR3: CASSPDRGPRQPQHF
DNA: TGTGCCAGCAGCCCGGACAGGGGCCCGCGTCAGCCCCAGCATTTT

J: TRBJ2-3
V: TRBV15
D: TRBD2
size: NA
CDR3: CATSPGGDTDTQYF
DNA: TGTGCCACCAGCCCCGGGGGGGACACAGATACGCAGTATTTT

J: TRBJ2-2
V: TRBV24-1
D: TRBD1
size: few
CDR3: CATSERGQGNTGELFF
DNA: TGTGCCACCAGTGAACGAGGACAGGGAAACACCGGGGAGCTGTTTTTT

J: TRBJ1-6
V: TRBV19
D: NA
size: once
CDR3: CASSIGNSPLHF
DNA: TGTGCCAGTAGTATAGGTAATTCACCCCTCCACTTT

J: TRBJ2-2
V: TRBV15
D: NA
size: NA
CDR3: CATSIQRNTGELFF
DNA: TGTGCCACCAGCATTCAGAGAAACACCGGGGAGCTGTTTTTT

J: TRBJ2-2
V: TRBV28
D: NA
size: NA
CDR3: CASSFQGQIGELFF
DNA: TGTGCCAGCAGTTTTCAGGGGCAGATCGGGGAGCTGTTTTTT

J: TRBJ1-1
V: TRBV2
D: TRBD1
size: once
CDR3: CASSGTGSAAFF
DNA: TGTGCCAGCAGTGGGACAGGGTCGGCAGCTTTCTTT

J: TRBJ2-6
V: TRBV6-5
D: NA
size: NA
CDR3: CASSTQRSGANVLTF
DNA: TGTGCCAGCAGCACCCAGCGGTCTGGGGCCAACGTCCTGACTTTC

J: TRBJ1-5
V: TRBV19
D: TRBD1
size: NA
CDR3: CASSSEGQGNQPQHF
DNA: TGTGCCAGTAGTTCCGAAGGACAGGGCAATCAGCCCCAGCATTTT

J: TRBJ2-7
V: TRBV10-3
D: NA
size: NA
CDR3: CAIMGGTSYEQYF
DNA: TGTGCCATCATGGGCGGGACTTCCTACGAGCAGTACTTC

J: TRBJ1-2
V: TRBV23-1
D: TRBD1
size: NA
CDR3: CASNLQGVGYTF
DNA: TGCGCCAGCAATTTACAGGGGGTCGGCTACACCTTC

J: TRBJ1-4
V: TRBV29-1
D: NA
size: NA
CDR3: CSVETRGDEKLFF
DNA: TGCAGCGTTGAGACCCGGGGGGATGAAAAACTGTTTTTT

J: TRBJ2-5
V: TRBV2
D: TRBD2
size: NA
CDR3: CASRRLAGTYQETQYF
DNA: TGTGCCAGCAGGCGACTAGCGGGGACGTACCAAGAGACCCAGTACTTC

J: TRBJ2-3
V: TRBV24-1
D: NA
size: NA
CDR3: CATSDHRDPQDTQYF
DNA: TGTGCCACCAGTGATCACCGGGACCCCCAGGATACGCAGTATTTT

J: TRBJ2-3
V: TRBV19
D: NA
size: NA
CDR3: CASSTTGGTDTQYF
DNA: TGTGCCAGTAGTACGACTGGAGGCACAGATACGCAGTATTTT

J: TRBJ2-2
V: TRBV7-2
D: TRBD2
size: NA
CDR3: CASSSKTSGSTGELFF
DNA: TGTGCCAGCAGCTCCAAGACTAGCGGGAGCACCGGGGAGCTGTTTTTT

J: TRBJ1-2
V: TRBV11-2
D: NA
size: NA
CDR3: CASSLEYGINYGYTF
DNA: TGTGCCAGCAGCTTAGAGTACGGAATCAACTATGGCTACACCTTC

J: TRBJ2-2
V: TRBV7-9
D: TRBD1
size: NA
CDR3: CASSLPGQGRTGELFF
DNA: TGTGCCAGCAGCCTCCCCGGACAGGGAAGGACCGGGGAGCTGTTTTTT

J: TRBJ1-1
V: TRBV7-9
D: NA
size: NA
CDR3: CASSFYMNTEAFF
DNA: TGTGCCAGCAGCTTCTATATGAACACTGAAGCTTTCTTT